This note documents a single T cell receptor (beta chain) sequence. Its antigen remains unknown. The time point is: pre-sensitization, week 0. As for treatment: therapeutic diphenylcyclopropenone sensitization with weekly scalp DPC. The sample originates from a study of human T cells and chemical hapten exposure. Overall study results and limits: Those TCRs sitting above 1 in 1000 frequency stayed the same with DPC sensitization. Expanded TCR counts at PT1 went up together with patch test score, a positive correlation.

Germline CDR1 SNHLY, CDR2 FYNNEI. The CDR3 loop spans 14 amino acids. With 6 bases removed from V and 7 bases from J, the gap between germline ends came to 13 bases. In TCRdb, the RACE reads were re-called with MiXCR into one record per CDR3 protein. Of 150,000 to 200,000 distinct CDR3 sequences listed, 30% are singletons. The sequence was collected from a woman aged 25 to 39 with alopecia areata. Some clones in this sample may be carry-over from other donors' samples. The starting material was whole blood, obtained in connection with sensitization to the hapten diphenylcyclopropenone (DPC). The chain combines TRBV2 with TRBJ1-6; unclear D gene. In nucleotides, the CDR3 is TGTGCCAGCAGCCTTACTACTCAAAATTCACCCCTCCACTTT. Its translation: CASSLTTQNSPLHF.